The 23 T cell receptor beta chains below were found in one sample sequenced in a study of response to subunit inactivated influenza vaccine. One entry per CDR3 protein, called by TCRdb with MiXCR from the RT-PCR reads. This sample has approximately 530,000 distinct CDR3 sequences, with approximately 7.6% found just once. The sequencing here drew on PBMCs from blood, taken around 25 months after vaccination. The receptors derive from a man between 50 and 70 years old who received an inactivated influenza vaccine.

The chain carries TRBV20-1 and TRBJ1-5; D unclear. Looked up from germline, CDR1 is DFQATT and CDR2 is SNEGSKA (reference sequence). Trimming took 0 bases from V and 0 from J, leaving 12 bases between them. The CDR3 has 16 amino acids. The CDR3: CSARDRTDYSNQPQHF. CDR3 DNA sequence: TGCAGTGCTAGAGATCGAACAGATTATAGCAATCAGCCCCAGCATTTT.

This clonotype was observed at least ten times. The V gene is TRBV5-1, the J gene TRBJ2-2; 9 bases fit TRBD1. The CDR3 is 15 residues long. V dropped 3 bases and J dropped 6; count of bases not matched to a gene: 6. From germline, CDR1 is SGHRS and CDR2 YFSETQ. The CDR3, as DNA: TGCGCCAGCAGCTCAACCGGGACAGGGTCCGGGGAGCTGTTTTTT. Its translation is CASSSTGTGSGELFF. Complete variable domain (other parts from reference TRBV5-1 and TRBJ2-2): KAGVTQTPRYLIKTRGQQVTLSCSPISGHRSVSWYQQTPGQGLQFLFEYFSETQRNKGNFPGRFSGRQFSNSRSEMNVSTLELGDSALYLCASSSTGTGSGELFFGEGSRLTVL.

This clonotype has a handful of counts. The rearrangement links TRBV5-1 to TRBJ2-5, with 10 bases matching TRBD2. There are 16 residues in the CDR3. Trimming cost V 3 bases and J 3 bases; bases outside gene matches: 8. Per germline, CDR1 SGHRS and CDR2 YFSETQ. The CDR3 reads CASSSLAGGQKETQYF. DNA for the CDR3: TGCGCCAGCAGCTCTTTAGCGGGGGGCCAGAAAGAGACCCAGTACTTC.

This clonotype came up a few times. This chain links TRBV11-2 with TRBJ2-2; D unclear. The germline V and J ends were trimmed by 1 base and 5 bases, with 8 bases remaining between them. Germline CDR1 and CDR2: SGHAT and FQNNGV. The CDR3 contains 14 residues. In DNA form, the CDR3 reads TGTGCCAGCAGCTTAGGATTGAGGACCGGGGAGCTGTTTTTT. Encoded protein: CASSLGLRTGELFF.

The V and J genes are TRBV5-1 and TRBJ2-3; TRBD2 matches 9 bases. The CDR3 length is 15 residues. V trimming: 2 bases; J trimming: 5 bases; junction bases outside the gene matches: 6. Germline V gene lookup returns CDR1 SGHRS and CDR2 YFSETQ. CDR3: CASSFVAGVEDTQYF. CDR3 nucleotide sequence: TGCGCCAGCAGCTTCGTAGCGGGAGTTGAAGATACGCAGTATTTT.

This clonotype occurred many times. The chain employs TRBV12-3 or TRBV12-4 and TRBJ1-1, with no clear D. The germline V and J ends were trimmed by 2 bases and 4 bases, with 8 bases remaining between them. The CDR3 has 13 residues. This CDR3 reads CASSLYSSTEAFF. For the CDR3, the DNA is TGTGCCAGCAGTTTATATTCCAGCACTGAAGCTTTCTTT.

This chain uses TRBV4-1 with TRBJ2-1; possibly TRBD2 for D (6 bases). Trimming took off 1 base at V and 9 bases at J, with 10 bases between the two ends. This CDR3 has 13 residues. Germline values: CDR1 MGHRA, CDR2 YSYEKL. CDR3 in amino acids: CASSQAGTSEQFF. The CDR3, as DNA: TGCGCCAGCAGCCAAGCCGGGACTTCTGAGCAGTTCTTC.

This clonotype was seen once. This sequence joins TRBV11-2 and TRBJ2-3, with TRBD1 matching over 11 bases. The length of the CDR3 is 19 residues. In germline, CDR1 is SGHAT, CDR2 FQNNGV. V dropped 6 bases and J dropped 0; count of bases not matched to a gene: 14. The CDR3 sequence: CASRKTGTGGPLSTDTQYF. DNA of the CDR3: TGTGCCAGCAGAAAGACCGGGACAGGGGGGCCACTTAGCACAGATACGCAGTATTTT.

The rearrangement links TRBV28 to TRBJ2-1, with TRBD1 matching over 8 bases. Germline V lookup: CDR1 MDHEN, CDR2 SYDVKM. After removal of 4 bases from V and 6 bases from J, the junction contained 8 bases not matched to a gene. This CDR3 region has 15 residues. The CDR3 protein is CASSSQGVFGNEQFF. The CDR3, as DNA: TGTGCCAGCAGTTCACAGGGGGTATTCGGCAATGAGCAGTTCTTC.

The genes are TRBV4-1 and TRBJ2-7; no firm D call. V lost 2 bases and J 3 bases, leaving 8 bases between the germline ends. CDR1 and CDR2 from the germline V gene are MGHRA and YSYEKL. The length of the CDR3 is 13 residues. The CDR3 loop reads CASSQFLGYEQYF. CDR3 sequence (DNA): TGCGCCAGCAGCCAATTCCTTGGCTACGAGCAGTACTTC.

The V gene is TRBV4-1, the J gene TRBJ2-7; D perhaps matches TRBD2 (6 bases). The CDR3 covers 13 residues. Trimming shortened V by 3 bases and J by 3 bases, and 9 bases separated the two germline ends. CDR1 and CDR2 from the germline V gene are MGHRA and YSYEKL. CDR3 nucleotide sequence: TGCGCCAGCAGCCATGGACTACTCTACGAGCAGTACTTC. This translates into CASSHGLLYEQYF.

This clonotype was counted at least ten times. The CDR3 coding sequence is TGTGCCAGCAGACCGACAAGGAACACTGAAGCTTTCTTT. It is translated as CASRPTRNTEAFF. The chain carries TRBV27 and TRBJ1-1; D gene unclear. The CDR3 spans 13 residues. Germline CDR1 is MNHEY and CDR2 is SMNVEV (reference sequence). With 6 bases removed from V and 1 base from J, the gap between germline ends came to 9 bases.

This clonotype was seen repeatedly, ten times or more. This CDR3 reads CASSLGVGNQPQHF. As DNA, the CDR3 is TGTGCCAGCAGCTTAGGGGTTGGAAACCAGCCCCAGCATTTT. This sequence joins TRBV7-2 and TRBJ1-5; D not resolved. Between the trimmed V and J ends, which lost 1 base and 7 bases, there was a span of 11 bases. The CDR3 is 14 residues long. Germline-derived CDR1 and CDR2 are SGHTA and FQGNSA.

This clonotype has ten or more counts. The chain recombines TRBV15 with TRBJ2-3; D remains unclear. The CDR3 consists of 13 residues. In germline, CDR1 is LNHNV, CDR2 YYDKDF (reference sequence). V was cut by 5 bases and J by 2 bases, with 8 bases left in between. CDR3 loop: CATSGFFTDTQYF. Here the CDR3 DNA reads TGTGCCACCAGCGGATTCTTCACAGATACGCAGTATTTT. The full variable domain, its missing parts supplied by reference TRBV15 and TRBJ2-3, is DAMVIQNPRYQVTQFGKPVTLSCSQTLNHNVMYWYQQKSSQAPKLLFHYYDKDFNNEADTPDNFQSRRPNTSFCFLDIRSPGLGDTAMYLCATSGFFTDTQYFGPGTRLTVL.

This clonotype appeared a few times. J is TRBJ1-1 and V is TRBV30; the D gene is possibly TRBD1 (5 bases). Germline V gives CDR1 GTSNPN, CDR2 SVGIG (reference sequence). This CDR3 contains 11 residues. Trimming took off 2 bases at V and 10 bases at J, with 11 bases between the two ends. CDR3 in amino acids: CAWSRAGGAFF. The CDR3 DNA reads TGTGCCTGGAGTCGGGCGGGGGGAGCTTTCTTT.

This chain links TRBV28 with TRBJ2-7; a possible D gene is TRBD2 (7 bases). The CDR3 contains 14 residues. CDR1 and CDR2 from the germline V gene are MDHEN and SYDVKM. Trimming took 6 bases from V and 1 from J, leaving 13 bases between them. The CDR3 here is CASSARGGSYEQYF. The CDR3 bases are TGTGCCAGCAGCGCAAGGGGGGGATCCTACGAGCAGTACTTC.

This clonotype has just a few counts. The chain is built from TRBV4-3 and TRBJ1-1; 8 nucleotides align to TRBD1. The CDR3 extends over 15 amino acids. Germline CDR1 reads LGHNA; CDR2 reads YSLEER. Trimming took 4 bases from V and 1 from J; bases not matched to a gene: 5. As DNA, the CDR3 is TGCGCCAGCAGCCTCGACAGGGGCGAGAACACTGAAGCTTTCTTT. Translated: CASSLDRGENTEAFF.

This clonotype was seen many times. The chain employs TRBV5-6 and TRBJ1-2; unclear D gene. V lost 4 bases and J 5 bases, leaving 9 bases between the germline ends. Germline lookup yields CDR1 SGHDT and CDR2 YYEEEE. The CDR3 sequence is 12 residues long. The CDR3 DNA reads TGTGCCAGCAGCGCCGGGAATTATGGCTACACCTTC. The encoded protein is CASSAGNYGYTF.

The table lists this clonotype with many counts. The chain recombines TRBV20-1 with TRBJ2-4, with 14 positions matching TRBD2. The germline V gene encodes CDR1 DFQATT and CDR2 SNEGSKA (reference sequence). The CDR3 contains 15 residues. After removal of 4 bases from V and 5 bases from J, the junction contained 4 bases not matched to a gene. CDR3 in DNA: TGCAGTGCTACGGGACTAGCGGGAGATGAAAACATTCAGTACTTC. Protein product: CSATGLAGDENIQYF.

The V call is TRBV5-6, the J call TRBJ1-2, with D unclear. V lost 0 bases and J lost 8, with 11 bases in between. This CDR3 is built from 13 residues. CDR1 and CDR2 (germline): SGHDT, YYEEEE. This CDR3 reads CASSLGSVMGYTF. The CDR3 bases are TGTGCCAGCAGCTTGGGGTCCGTTATGGGCTACACCTTC. The whole variable domain, remainder taken from reference TRBV5-6 and TRBJ1-2, is DAGVTQSPTHLIKTRGQQVTLRCSPKSGHDTVSWYQQALGQGPQFIFQYYEEEERQRGNFPDRFSGHQFPNYSSELNVNALLLGDSALYLCASSLGSVMGYTFGSGTRLTVV.

This clonotype was seen more than once but under ten times. The chain recombines TRBV7-9 with TRBJ2-1; D not certain. Germline V gene data show CDR1 as SEHNR and CDR2 as FQNEAQ (reference sequence). The CDR3 has 12 residues. V gave up 5 bases and J gave up 9 bases, with 11 bases separating them. The CDR3 protein is CASSPVVSEQFF. CDR3 nucleotides: TGTGCCAGCAGCCCGGTAGTGAGTGAGCAGTTCTTC. Complete variable domain (other parts from reference TRBV7-9 and TRBJ2-1): DTGVSQNPRHKITKRGQNVTFRCDPISEHNRLYWYRQTLGQGPEFLTYFQNEAQLEKSRLLSDRFSAERPKGSFSTLEIQRTEQGDSAMYLCASSPVVSEQFFGPGTRLTVL.

Ten or more counts support this clonotype. The chain links TRBV12-3 or TRBV12-4 to TRBJ2-1; D ambiguous. Trimming cost V 2 bases and J 10 bases, with 6 bases left between them. The CDR3 length is 11 residues. The CDR3 protein is CASSLRSEQFF. The CDR3 DNA sequence: TGTGCCAGCAGTTTACGGTCGGAGCAGTTCTTC.

This clonotype was seen more than once but under ten times. The chain uses TRBV12-3 or TRBV12-4 and TRBJ2-2, with 7 bases that match TRBD2. V was clipped by 10 bases and J by 5 bases; unmatched bases: 10. CDR3 length: 14 residues. CDR3 DNA: TGTGCCACCCAGGGAGGGGCCGGGACCGGGGAGCTGTTTTTT. The encoded protein is CATQGGAGTGELFF.